These 21 T cell receptor beta chains came from one sample sequenced in a study of metastatic and nonmetastatic thyroid tumors. Until they underwent thyroid surgery, no patient had received any treatment. TCRdb re-called clones via MiXCR from the PCR reads. The data contain about 16,000 clones, roughly 25% of them seen just once; the ten biggest clones take up approximately 7.7%. The sample comprised tumor tissue. The source of these receptors is a female donor with papillary thyroid cancer or a benign thyroid nodule (not recorded which). Some clones in this sample may be carry-over from other donors' samples.

This clone came up many times. The chain has TRBV6-4 and TRBJ2-2; the match to TRBD2 covers 8 bases. There are 15 residues in the CDR3. V trimming: 0 bases; J trimming: 4 bases; junction bases outside the gene matches: 1. CDR1 and CDR2 (germline): MRHNA, SNTAGT. The CDR3 region has the DNA TGTGCCAGCAGTGACTCAGGGACTAGCACCGGGGAGCTGTTTTTT. It codes for CASSDSGTSTGELFF.

This chain joins TRBV5-6 and TRBJ1-2; D is undetermined. The germline gives CDR1 SGHDT, CDR2 YYEEEE. The CDR3 has 13 residues. With 0 bases removed from V and 5 bases from J, the gap between germline ends came to 8 bases. The CDR3 reads CASSLGAAYGYTF. CDR3 coding DNA: TGTGCCAGCAGCTTGGGAGCAGCATATGGCTACACCTTC.

This clone was seen repeatedly, ten times or more. This sequence joins TRBV9 and TRBJ1-2; perhaps TRBD1 as D (6 bases). V gave up 3 bases and J gave up 7 bases, with 16 bases separating them. This CDR3 comprises 14 residues. Germline V gene data show CDR1 as SGDLS and CDR2 as YYNGEE. The CDR3 nucleotides are TGTGCCAGCAGCGACACTCGGGGGGCAGGTGGCTACACCTTC. Amino acids: CASSDTRGAGGYTF.

The sample holds many counts of this clone. One junction end disagrees with the germline gene, perhaps due to a read error. This chain connects TRBV12-3 or TRBV12-4 to TRBJ2-3, with TRBD1 identical over 9 bases. The CDR3 covers 14 residues. The CDR3 reads CARSRDRDTDTQYF. CDR3 bases: TGTGCCCGCAGCCGGGACAGGGACACAGATACGCAGTATTTT.

This clone was observed a few times. One junction end does not reproduce the germline sequence, and a read error may be involved. The rearrangement links TRBV20-1 to TRBJ1-1; a possible D gene is TRBD1 (6 bases). Germline V gene data show CDR1 as DFQATT and CDR2 as SNEGSKA (reference sequence). The length of the CDR3 is 14 residues. The CDR3, as DNA: TGCAATGCTAGAGAGGGGGACCGAAACACTGAATCTTTCTTT. Its translation: CNAREGDRNTESFF.

This clone has a count of ten or more. A much larger clone differs by one base, so this may be a read error. V gene TRBV6-1 combines with J gene TRBJ2-6; tentative D call: TRBD1 (5 bases). Germline lookup yields CDR1 MNHNS and CDR2 SASEGT. The CDR3 length is 17 residues. This CDR3 is CASRQRSDSSGANVPTF. CDR3 DNA: TGTGCCAGCAGGCAGAGAAGTGACAGCTCTGGGGCCAACGTCCCGACTTTC.

This clone was observed at least ten times. A clone one base away is much larger, so this may be a read error. The sample has other DNA sequences that encode this CDR3 too. V usage is TRBV5-6 and J usage is TRBJ2-3, with D unclear. The CDR3 loop spans 16 amino acids. Germline-derived CDR1 and CDR2 are SGHDT and YYEEEE. V shed 5 bases and J shed 1 base, with 17 bases lying between them. The CDR3 sequence is CASSYPKTLRTDTQYF. CDR3 coding DNA: TGTGCCAGCAGTTATCCAAAGACTCTCCGCACAGATACGCAGTATTTT.

This clone was picked up many times. A read error may explain this, as a much larger clone is one base away. The chain carries TRBV3-1 and TRBJ2-1; 12 nucleotides align to TRBD1. The germline V gene encodes CDR1 LGHDT and CDR2 YNNKEL (reference sequence). This CDR3 contains 15 residues. CDR3 bases: TGTGCCAGCAGCCGGGGACAGGGGGCGTCTAATGAGCAGCTCTTC. This encodes CASSRGQGASNEQLF.

As concerns this clone: Mismatch with germline at one junction end may stem from a read error. The rearrangement links TRBV6-1 to TRBJ2-3, with a tentative D call TRBD2 (5 bases). CDR1 is MNHNS and CDR2 is SASEGT in the germline V gene. The CDR3 is made up of 13 amino acids. CDR3 in amino acids: CASRPRGADTKYF. The CDR3 coding sequence is TGTGCGAGCAGACCCCGGGGTGCGGATACGAAGTATTTT.

This clone was observed at least ten times. Different DNA sequences within this sample yield the same CDR3. CDR3 bases: TGTGCCAGCAGTGACTCCGAGGCAGATACGCAGTATTTT. Its protein is CASSDSEADTQYF. The chain joins TRBV6-4 to TRBJ2-3; D is undetermined. Germline assignment: CDR1 MRHNA and CDR2 SNTAGT. The CDR3 extends over 13 amino acids. V was pared by 0 bases and J by 4 bases, with 5 bases between.

The chain recombines TRBV7-8 with TRBJ2-7, with 8 bases fitting TRBD1. V was clipped by 1 base and J by 1 base; unmatched bases: 3. The germline V gene has CDR1 SGHVS and CDR2 FQNEAQ. The CDR3 runs 15 residues. CDR3 sequence reads: CASSLGGQESYEQYF. The CDR3 DNA reads as TGTGCCAGCAGCTTAGGGGGACAGGAATCCTACGAGCAGTACTTC.

This rearrangement joins TRBV5-1 to TRBJ1-2, with D maybe TRBD1 (5 bases). Between the trimmed V and J ends, which lost 3 bases and 8 bases, there was a span of 23 bases. In germline, CDR1 is SGHRS, CDR2 YFSETQ. The CDR3 totals 16 residues. CDR3 region: CASSSWTGTGPRGYTF. For the CDR3, the DNA is TGCGCCAGCAGCTCCTGGACCGGGACGGGCCCCCGGGGCTACACCTTC.

This clone was found many times. Possible read error: a much larger clone is one base away. The sample contains more than one DNA sequence encoding this CDR3. The chain uses TRBV27 and TRBJ2-2; TRBD2 is a possible D gene (5 bases). Germline CDR1 MNHEY, CDR2 SMNVEV (reference sequence). The CDR3 is 15 amino acids. The CDR3 is CASSFPSGVGGELFF. CDR3 DNA sequence: TGCGCCAGCAGTTTCCCGTCCGGGGTGGGGGGGGAGCTGTTTTTT.

This clone came up many times. The V call is TRBV5-8, the J call TRBJ2-5; D is uncertain. Per germline, CDR1 SGHTS and CDR2 YDEGEE. The CDR3 consists of 12 residues. V gave up 0 bases and J gave up 7 bases, with 7 bases separating them. The CDR3 loop reads CASSLARRTQYF. The CDR3 DNA reads TGTGCCAGCAGCTTGGCCCGAAGGACCCAGTACTTC.

Worth noting for this clone: One end of the junction is discordant with germline, which a read error may explain. The J gene is TRBJ1-2, the V gene TRBV5-1, with D perhaps TRBD1 (5 bases). The CDR3 has 14 amino acids. The germline CDR1 and CDR2 sequences are SGHRS and YFSETQ. The CDR3 loop reads CAISLDVQGYGYTF. Here the CDR3 DNA reads TGCGCCATCAGCTTGGATGTCCAGGGCTATGGCTACACCTTC.

The chain employs TRBV20-1 and TRBJ2-7; 11 positions match TRBD2. The CDR3 has 15 residues. CDR1 is DFQATT, CDR2 SNEGSKA, per germline (reference sequence). V shed 1 base, J shed 3 bases, and the junction held 5 bases outside the gene matches. The CDR3 region has the DNA TGCAGTGCTAGAGCCCATAGCGGGAGGGACTACGAGCAGTACTTC. Residues: CSARAHSGRDYEQYF.

As for this clone: A read error may produce the germline difference seen at one junction end. V and J are TRBV6-2 or TRBV6-3 and TRBJ1-3, with D tentatively TRBD1 (6 bases). The CDR3 covers 16 residues. Germline V gene data show CDR1 as MNHEY and CDR2 as SVGEGT. CDR3 coding DNA: TGCGCCAGCATCTCCGGGGACATTGGAGACGGAAACACCATATATTTT. Translated: CASISGDIGDGNTIYF.

This clone was recorded many times. A read error may explain this, as a much larger clone is one base away. The chain uses TRBV3-1 and TRBJ2-5; 10 nucleotides agree with TRBD2. The ends lost 3 bases at V and 3 bases at J; junction bases unmatched: 7. The CDR3 loop spans 16 amino acids. The germline V gene encodes CDR1 LGHDT and CDR2 YNNKEL (reference sequence). The CDR3 here is CASSHMGLACKETQYF. As DNA, the CDR3 is TGTGCCAGCAGCCACATGGGACTAGCGTGCAAAGAGACCCAGTACTTC.

Concerning this clone itself: One end of the junction fails to match germline, which may point to a read error. The chain recombines TRBV9 with TRBJ2-7; 11 bases fit TRBD2. The CDR3 runs 16 residues. Germline CDR1 SGDLS, CDR2 YYNGEE. DNA of the CDR3: TGTGCCAGCAGAGTAGGAGGGACTAGCGGCGACTACGAGCAGTACTTC. This gives the protein CASRVGGTSGDYEQYF.

This clone has just a few counts. The chain joins TRBV6-1 to TRBJ1-2, with D possibly being TRBD1 (5 bases). Trimming cost V 2 bases and J 1 base, with 14 bases left between them. In germline, CDR1 is MNHNS, CDR2 SASEGT. The length of the CDR3 is 16 residues. CDR3 DNA: TGTGCCAGCAGTGAATTATCCGGGACGGTTAACTATGGCTACACCTTC. Translated, it gives CASSELSGTVNYGYTF.

This chain uses TRBV28 with TRBJ2-7; D is possibly TRBD2 (6 bases). Trimming shortened V by 10 bases and J by 0 bases, and 16 bases separated the two germline ends. Germline V lookup: CDR1 MDHEN, CDR2 SYDVKM. This CDR3 is 14 amino acids long. The CDR3 is CANHRRRDSYEQYF. CDR3 nucleotide sequence: TGTGCCAACCACCGCCGGCGGGACTCCTACGAGCAGTACTTC.